Shown below are 7 T cell receptor beta chains from a single sample sequenced in a study of blood T cells in healthy people across ages. Through a sample-barcoded 5' primer and a J-beta primer mix, a second PCR was run for roughly 6 to 12 cycles. TCRdb reprocessed the 5' RACE reads with MiXCR, giving one entry per CDR3 protein. Of 540,000 or so distinct CDR3 sequences in the sample, more than 45% were seen once. Sequencing was performed on blood. The receptors stem from a man older than 75 in good health.

This clonotype occurred many times. The rearrangement uses TRBV29-1 and TRBJ2-1; 10 bases agree with TRBD2. This CDR3 region has 17 residues. The trim removed 4 bases at V and 10 bases at J, leaving 19 bases unmatched. The germline CDR1 and CDR2 sequences are SQVTM and ANQGSEA. CDR3 DNA sequence: TGCAGCGTTGGTGGACAGAAACTAGCGGGATTGAACCAGGAGCAGTTCTTC. Translation: CSVGGQKLAGLNQEQFF.

In its sample, this clonotype was seen once. The J gene is TRBJ2-7, the V gene TRBV30; 9 nucleotides match TRBD1. With V trimmed by 2 bases and J by 6 bases, 11 bases remained unmatched. This CDR3 contains 15 residues. The germline V gene has CDR1 GTSNPN and CDR2 SVGIG (reference sequence). DNA of the CDR3: TGTGCCTGGAGTCCCTCCGGGACAGGGTTTGGCGAGCAGTACTTC. Translating it yields CAWSPSGTGFGEQYF. The whole variable domain, remainder taken from reference TRBV30 and TRBJ2-7, is SQTIHQWPATLVQPVGSPLSLECTVEGTSNPNLYWYRQAAGRGLQLLFYSVGIGQISSEVPQNLSASRPQDRQFILSSKKLLLSDSGFYLCAWSPSGTGFGEQYFGPGTRLTVT.

The genes are TRBV20-1 and TRBJ2-4, with no clear D. The end of the DNA is better explained by TRBJ2-7, so the J call may be wrong. This CDR3 region has 12 residues. Germline loops: CDR1 DFQATT, CDR2 SNEGSKA (reference sequence). The CDR3, as DNA: TGCAGTGCTGGGCCGAGAGTCGGCGAGCAGTACTTC. Residues: CSAGPRVGEQYF.

This clonotype was counted a few times. This chain joins TRBV9 and TRBJ2-7; D may be TRBD2 (5 bases). The assigned J gene may be wrong: the sequence end matches TRBJ2-5 better. Germline V gene lookup returns CDR1 SGDLS and CDR2 YYNGEE. The CDR3 totals 15 residues. The CDR3 loop is CASSPASGNRETQYF. CDR3 bases: TGTGCCAGCAGCCCTGCCTCCGGGAACCGAGAGACCCAGTACTTC.

The chain carries TRBV7-2 and TRBJ1-1; D perhaps matches TRBD1 (5 bases). Germline V gene lookup returns CDR1 SGHTA and CDR2 FQGNSA. Trimming left V 3 bases short and J 11 bases short, with 19 bases between. The CDR3 runs 14 residues. The CDR3 nucleotides are TGTGCCAGCAGCTTCAGCGGGACCCAAAGGGCGGCTTTCTTT. Amino acid sequence: CASSFSGTQRAAFF.

This clonotype was found a few times. The chain links TRBV28 to TRBJ2-7; 7 bases align to TRBD1. In germline, CDR1 is MDHEN, CDR2 SYDVKM. V gave up 6 bases and J gave up 10 bases; unmatched junction bases: 9. The CDR3 spans 12 residues. The CDR3 DNA is TGTGCCAGCAGCCTGGGACAGAGGGCCCAGTACTTC. Protein: CASSLGQRAQYF.

The chain links TRBV15 to TRBJ2-3; perhaps TRBD2 as D (6 bases). The germline V and J ends were trimmed by 2 bases and 2 bases, with 17 bases remaining between them. The CDR3 sequence is 17 residues long. Germline V lookup: CDR1 LNHNV, CDR2 YYDKDF (reference sequence). CDR3 DNA: TGTGCCACCAGCAGACCGTACGCTAGCGTAAACACAGATACGCAGTATTTT. Its translation: CATSRPYASVNTDTQYF. The full variable domain, rest sourced from reference TRBV15 and TRBJ2-3, is DAMVIQNPRYQVTQFGKPVTLSCSQTLNHNVMYWYQQKSSQAPKLLFHYYDKDFNNEADTPDNFQSRRPNTSFCFLDIRSPGLGDTAMYLCATSRPYASVNTDTQYFGPGTRLTVL.